These T cell receptor beta chains were read from a single sample in a study of early T cells in non-severe SARS-CoV-2 infection. TCRdb passed the 5' RACE reads through MiXCR, listing each CDR3 protein once. The sample has around 89,000 distinct CDR3 sequences; 14% to 15% are singletons. The sequenced material came from whole blood. The origin of the receptors is an adult who was a healthcare worker with PCR-confirmed SARS-CoV-2 infection or an uninfected control (not recorded which). Each CDR3 is given with its conserved first and last residue. Fields, in order: V gene, J gene, CDR3 protein.

TRBV15,TRBJ1-2,CATRHQGDYGYTF
TRBV6-5,TRBJ2-3,CASKFGVSTDTQYF
TRBV27,TRBJ1-5,CASSIRDGRNQPQHF
TRBV6-1,TRBJ2-1,CASTLAGGINEQFF
TRBV12-3/TRBV12-4,TRBJ1-5,CASSFGVIGWGSNQPQHF
TRBV4-1,TRBJ2-3,CASSQVATDTQYF
TRBV12-3/TRBV12-4,TRBJ2-2,CASGSQGATGELFF
TRBV2,TRBJ1-1,CASRRQGSVSQAFF
TRBV4-1,TRBJ1-3,CASSQALKRGRSGNTIYF
TRBV12-3/TRBV12-4,TRBJ2-6,CASSPVSRPVPFSGANVLTF
TRBV12-3/TRBV12-4,TRBJ2-3,CASSGLEGDTQYF
TRBV21-1,TRBJ2-1,CASSIEINEQFF
TRBV18,TRBJ2-3,CASSPLDRLSTDTQYF